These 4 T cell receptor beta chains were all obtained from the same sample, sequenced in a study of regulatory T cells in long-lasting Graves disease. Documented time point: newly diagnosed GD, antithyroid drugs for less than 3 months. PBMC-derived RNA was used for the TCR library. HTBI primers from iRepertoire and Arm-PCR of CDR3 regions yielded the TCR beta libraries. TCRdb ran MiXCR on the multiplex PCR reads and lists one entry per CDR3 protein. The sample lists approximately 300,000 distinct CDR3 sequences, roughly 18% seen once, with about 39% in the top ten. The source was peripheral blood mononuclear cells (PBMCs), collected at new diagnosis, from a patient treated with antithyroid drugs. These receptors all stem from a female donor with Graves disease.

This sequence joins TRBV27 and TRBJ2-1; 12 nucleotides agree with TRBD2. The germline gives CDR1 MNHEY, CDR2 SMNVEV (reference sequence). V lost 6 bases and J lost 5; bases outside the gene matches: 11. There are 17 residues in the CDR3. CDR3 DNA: TGTGCCAGCAGCAGAAAGACTAGCGGGAGAACCGACAATGAGCAGTTCTTC. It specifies CASSRKTSGRTDNEQFF.

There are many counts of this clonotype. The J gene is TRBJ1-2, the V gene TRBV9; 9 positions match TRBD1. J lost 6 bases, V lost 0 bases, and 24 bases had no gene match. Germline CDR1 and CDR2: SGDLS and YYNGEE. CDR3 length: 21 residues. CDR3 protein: CASSVVSWERDRDYPVHGYTF. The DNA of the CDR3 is TGTGCCAGCAGCGTAGTATCGTGGGAACGGGACAGGGACTACCCGGTCCATGGCTACACCTTC. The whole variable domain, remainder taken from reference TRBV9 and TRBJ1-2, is DSGVTQTPKHLITATGQRVTLRCSPRSGDLSVYWYQQSLDQGLQFLIQYYNGEERAKGNILERFSAQQFPDLHSELNLSSLELGDSALYFCASSVVSWERDRDYPVHGYTFGSGTRLTVV.

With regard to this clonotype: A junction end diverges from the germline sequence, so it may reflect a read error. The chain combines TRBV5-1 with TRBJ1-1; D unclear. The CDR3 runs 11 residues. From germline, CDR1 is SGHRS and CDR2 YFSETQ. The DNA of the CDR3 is TGCGCCAGCAGATTGGATACTGAAGCTTTCTTT. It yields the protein CASRLDTEAFF.

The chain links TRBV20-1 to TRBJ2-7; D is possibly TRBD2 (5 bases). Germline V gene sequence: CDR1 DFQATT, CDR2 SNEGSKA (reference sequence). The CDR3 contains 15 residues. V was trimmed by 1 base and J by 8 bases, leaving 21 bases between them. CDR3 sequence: CSARAALGLGIQQYF. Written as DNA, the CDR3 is TGCAGTGCTAGAGCTGCGCTAGGACTGGGTATCCAGCAGTACTTC.